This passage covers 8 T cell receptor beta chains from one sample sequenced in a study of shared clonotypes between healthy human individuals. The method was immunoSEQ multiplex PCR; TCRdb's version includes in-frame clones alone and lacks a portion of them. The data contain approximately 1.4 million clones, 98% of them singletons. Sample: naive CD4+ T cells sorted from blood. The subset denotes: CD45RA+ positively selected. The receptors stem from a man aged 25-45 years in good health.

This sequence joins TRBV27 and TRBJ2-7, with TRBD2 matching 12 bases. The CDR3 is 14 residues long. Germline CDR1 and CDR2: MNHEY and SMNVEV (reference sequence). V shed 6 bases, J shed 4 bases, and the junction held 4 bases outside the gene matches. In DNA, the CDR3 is TGTGCCAGCAGGAGACTAGCGGGAGAATACGAGCAGTACTTC. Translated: CASRRLAGEYEQYF.

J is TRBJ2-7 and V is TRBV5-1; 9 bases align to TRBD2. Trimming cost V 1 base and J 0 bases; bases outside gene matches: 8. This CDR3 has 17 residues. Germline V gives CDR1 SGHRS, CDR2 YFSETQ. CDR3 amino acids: CASSLLAGGMSSYEQYF. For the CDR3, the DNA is TGCGCCAGCAGCTTGCTTGCGGGAGGGATGAGCTCCTACGAGCAGTACTTC. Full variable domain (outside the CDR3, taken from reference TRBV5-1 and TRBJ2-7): KAGVTQTPRYLIKTRGQQVTLSCSPISGHRSVSWYQQTPGQGLQFLFEYFSETQRNKGNFPGRFSGRQFSNSRSEMNVSTLELGDSALYLCASSLLAGGMSSYEQYFGPGTRLTVT.

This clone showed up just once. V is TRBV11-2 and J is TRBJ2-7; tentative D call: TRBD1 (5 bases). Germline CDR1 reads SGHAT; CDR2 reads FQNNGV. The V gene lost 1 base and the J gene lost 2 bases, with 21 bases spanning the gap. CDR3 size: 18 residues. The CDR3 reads CASSLGHRFGQNAYEQYF. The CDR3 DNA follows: TGTGCCAGCAGCTTAGGGCACAGGTTCGGCCAGAACGCCTACGAGCAGTACTTC.

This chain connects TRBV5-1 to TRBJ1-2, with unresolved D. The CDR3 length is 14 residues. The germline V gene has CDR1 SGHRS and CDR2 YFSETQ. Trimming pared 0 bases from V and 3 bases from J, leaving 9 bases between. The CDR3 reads CASSLGSQYYGYTF. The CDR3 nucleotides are TGCGCCAGCAGCTTGGGTTCACAGTACTATGGCTACACCTTC.

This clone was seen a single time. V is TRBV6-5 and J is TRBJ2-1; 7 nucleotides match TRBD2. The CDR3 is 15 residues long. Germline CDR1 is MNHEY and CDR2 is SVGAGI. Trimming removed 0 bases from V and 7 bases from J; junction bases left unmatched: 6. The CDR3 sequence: CASSYSGGRVNEQFF. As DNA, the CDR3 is TGTGCCAGCAGTTACTCGGGGGGGAGAGTAAATGAGCAGTTCTTC.

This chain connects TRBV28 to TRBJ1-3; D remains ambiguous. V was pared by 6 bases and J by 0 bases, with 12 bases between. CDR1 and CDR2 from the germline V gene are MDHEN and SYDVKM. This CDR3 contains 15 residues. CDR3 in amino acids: CASRLRPHSGNTIYF. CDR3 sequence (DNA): TGTGCCAGCAGGTTGCGGCCACACTCTGGAAACACCATATATTTT.

The chain's CDR3 is CASRGTSGQGYNEQFF. CDR3 coding DNA: TGTGCCAGCAGGGGGACTAGCGGCCAAGGGTACAATGAGCAGTTCTTC. The V call is TRBV6-6, the J call TRBJ2-1; 11 bases line up with TRBD2. V lost 6 bases and J lost 4; bases outside the gene matches: 8. Germline V CDR1 and CDR2: MNHNY, SVGAGI (reference sequence). This CDR3 spans 16 amino acids.

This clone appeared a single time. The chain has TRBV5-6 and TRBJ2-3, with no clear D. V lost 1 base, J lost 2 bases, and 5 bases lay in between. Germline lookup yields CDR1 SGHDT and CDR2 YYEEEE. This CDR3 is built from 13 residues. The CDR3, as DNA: TGTGCCAGCAGCTTGTTGCTCACAGATACGCAGTATTTT. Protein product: CASSLLLTDTQYF.